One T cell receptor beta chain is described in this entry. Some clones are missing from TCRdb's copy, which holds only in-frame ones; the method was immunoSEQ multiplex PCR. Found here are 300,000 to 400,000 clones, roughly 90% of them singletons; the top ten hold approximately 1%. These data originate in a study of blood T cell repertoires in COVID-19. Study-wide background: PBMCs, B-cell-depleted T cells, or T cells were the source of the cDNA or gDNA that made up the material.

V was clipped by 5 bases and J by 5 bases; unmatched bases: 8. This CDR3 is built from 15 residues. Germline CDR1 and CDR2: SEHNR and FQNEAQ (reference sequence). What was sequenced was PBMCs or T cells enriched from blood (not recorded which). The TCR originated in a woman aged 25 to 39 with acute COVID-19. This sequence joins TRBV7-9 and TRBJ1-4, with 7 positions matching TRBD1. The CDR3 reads CASSARDRQNEKLFF. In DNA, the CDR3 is TGTGCCAGCAGCGCGAGGGACAGACAGAATGAAAAACTGTTTTTT.